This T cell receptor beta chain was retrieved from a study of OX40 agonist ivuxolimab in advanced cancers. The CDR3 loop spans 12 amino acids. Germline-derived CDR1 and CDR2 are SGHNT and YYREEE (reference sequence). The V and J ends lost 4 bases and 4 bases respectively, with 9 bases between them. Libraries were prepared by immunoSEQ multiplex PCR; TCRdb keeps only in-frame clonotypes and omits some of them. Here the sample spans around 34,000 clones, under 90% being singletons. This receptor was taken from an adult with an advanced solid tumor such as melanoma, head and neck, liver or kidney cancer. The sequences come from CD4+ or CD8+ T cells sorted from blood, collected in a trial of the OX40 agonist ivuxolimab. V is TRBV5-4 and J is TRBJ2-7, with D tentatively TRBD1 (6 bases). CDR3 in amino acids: CASSPQGYEQYF. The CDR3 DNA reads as TGTGCCAGCAGCCCCCAGGGGTACGAGCAGTACTTC.